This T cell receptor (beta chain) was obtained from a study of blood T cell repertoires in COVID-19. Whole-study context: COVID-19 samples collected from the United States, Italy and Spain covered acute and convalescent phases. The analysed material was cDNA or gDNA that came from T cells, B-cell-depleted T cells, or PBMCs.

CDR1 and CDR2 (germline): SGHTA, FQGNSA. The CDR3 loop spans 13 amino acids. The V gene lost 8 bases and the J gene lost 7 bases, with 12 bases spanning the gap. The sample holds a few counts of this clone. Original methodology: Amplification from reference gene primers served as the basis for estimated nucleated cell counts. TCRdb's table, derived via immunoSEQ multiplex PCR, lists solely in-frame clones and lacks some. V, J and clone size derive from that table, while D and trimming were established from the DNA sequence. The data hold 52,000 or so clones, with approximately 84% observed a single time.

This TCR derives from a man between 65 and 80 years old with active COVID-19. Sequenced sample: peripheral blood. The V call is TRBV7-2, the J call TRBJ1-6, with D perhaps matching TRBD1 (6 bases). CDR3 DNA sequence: TGTGCCAGCGGACAGTCTGAGAATTCACCCCTCCACTTT. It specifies CASGQSENSPLHF.